The 19 T cell receptor beta chains below all came from one sample that was sequenced in a study of lymphopenia after photon versus proton radiotherapy. Generated by immunoSEQ multiplex PCR, the TCRdb table keeps only in-frame clones and is missing some. The sample contains approximately 80,000 clones, about 83% of which appear only once. This specimen was peripheral blood, taken from a patient treated with proton-based radiotherapy. These TCRs come from a man in his sixties with pancreatic cancer.

The V gene is TRBV6-5, the J gene TRBJ1-2; D call uncertain. CDR3 size: 14 residues. The germline V gene encodes CDR1 MNHEY and CDR2 SVGAGI. V lost 2 bases and J 0 bases, leaving 7 bases between the germline ends. CDR3 region: CASSYSRTNYGYTF. The CDR3 bases are TGTGCCAGCAGTTACAGCCGCACTAACTATGGCTACACCTTC.

CDR3 sequence: CASGRYEQYF. CDR3 sequence (DNA): TGTGCCAGCGGGCGTTACGAGCAGTACTTC. The rearrangement uses TRBV28 and TRBJ2-7, with D unresolved. Germline V gene lookup returns CDR1 MDHEN and CDR2 SYDVKM. Trimming removed 8 bases from V and 4 bases from J, with 6 bases in between. This CDR3 region has 10 residues.

V usage is TRBV5-1 and J usage is TRBJ1-5, with a possible D match to TRBD1 (6 bases). In germline, CDR1 is SGHRS, CDR2 YFSETQ. The CDR3 length is 15 residues. V was clipped by 4 bases and J by 1 base, with 12 bases between them. CDR3 protein: CASSPGGTSNQPQHF. The CDR3 nucleotides are TGCGCCAGCAGCCCCGGAGGGACAAGCAATCAGCCCCAGCATTTT.

V gene TRBV29-1 combines with J gene TRBJ2-7; 8 bases line up with TRBD2. The germline gives CDR1 SQVTM, CDR2 ANQGSEA. This CDR3 spans 12 amino acids. The ends lost 4 bases at V and 5 bases at J; junction bases unmatched: 4. This chain's CDR3 is CSVVLAVDEQYF. Here the CDR3 DNA reads TGCAGCGTTGTACTAGCGGTTGACGAGCAGTACTTC.

This clone was counted a single time. This chain joins TRBV11-2 and TRBJ2-7; either TRBD1 or TRBD2 may supply D (5 bases each). This CDR3 is built from 17 residues. Trimming took 5 bases from V and 6 from J, leaving 26 bases between them. CDR1 and CDR2 (germline): SGHAT, FQNNGV. The CDR3 nucleotides read TGTGCCAGCAGCACAACCGGGACGGCACGTGGACGTGGCGAGCAGTACTTC. Translating it yields CASSTTGTARGRGEQYF.

The chain links TRBV5-6 to TRBJ1-1; D not resolved. The germline CDR1 and CDR2 sequences are SGHDT and YYEEEE. The CDR3 length is 11 residues. Trimming stripped 4 bases from V and 2 bases from J, with 3 bases between. The CDR3: CASSVNTEAFF. The CDR3 DNA follows: TGTGCCAGCAGCGTCAACACTGAAGCTTTCTTT. Variable domain in full (rest from reference TRBV5-6 and TRBJ1-1): DAGVTQSPTHLIKTRGQQVTLRCSPKSGHDTVSWYQQALGQGPQFIFQYYEEEERQRGNFPDRFSGHQFPNYSSELNVNALLLGDSALYLCASSVNTEAFFGQGTRLTVV.

The J gene is TRBJ2-1, the V gene TRBV27; 7 positions match TRBD2. The CDR3 length is 15 residues. Germline assignment: CDR1 MNHEY and CDR2 SMNVEV (reference sequence). V shed 4 bases, J shed 8 bases, and the junction held 11 bases outside the gene matches. The CDR3 DNA is TGTGCCAGCAGTTCCTCCGGCCGCGGGAGCTATGAGCAGTTCTTC. It encodes CASSSSGRGSYEQFF.

The chain joins TRBV5-5 to TRBJ2-7; D possibly corresponds to TRBD2 (6 bases). Trimming stripped 1 base from V and 5 bases from J, with 22 bases between. CDR1 and CDR2 (germline): SGHKS, YYEKEE (reference sequence). There are 17 residues in the CDR3. The CDR3, as DNA: TGTGCCAGCAGCTTGTGGGACCCCTGGAGGGCGGTGGACGAGCAGTACTTC. This codes for CASSLWDPWRAVDEQYF.

In its sample, this clone was seen once. This chain links TRBV4-3 with TRBJ2-2; TRBD1 is a possible D gene (5 bases). The germline V gene encodes CDR1 LGHNA and CDR2 YSLEER. Trimming shortened V by 0 bases and J by 5 bases, and 10 bases separated the two germline ends. The CDR3 totals 15 residues. The CDR3 DNA reads TGCGCCAGCAGCCAAGAGTGGGGCGATACCGGGGAGCTGTTTTTT. Translation: CASSQEWGDTGELFF.

V usage is TRBV29-1 and J usage is TRBJ2-7, with D tentatively TRBD2 (6 bases). The CDR3 totals 14 residues. Per the germline V gene, CDR1 is SQVTM and CDR2 is ANQGSEA. V lost 7 bases, J lost 3 bases, and 19 bases lay in between. CDR3: CSAGGSPPGYEQYF. Written as DNA, the CDR3 is TGCAGCGCCGGGGGTAGCCCGCCTGGCTACGAGCAGTACTTC.

The gene calls are TRBV28 and TRBJ1-4, with 9 bases identical to TRBD1. CDR3 size: 17 residues. Germline V CDR1 and CDR2: MDHEN, SYDVKM. V was pared by 4 bases and J by 2 bases, with 8 bases of the junction left unmatched. Here the CDR3 reads CASSSPGQGLTNEKLFF. CDR3 bases: TGTGCCAGCAGTTCCCCGGGACAGGGTCTTACTAATGAAAAACTGTTTTTT. Drawing the rest from reference TRBV28 and TRBJ1-4, the complete variable domain is DVKVTQSSRYLVKRTGEKVFLECVQDMDHENMFWYRQDPGLGLRLIYFSYDVKMKEKGDIPEGYSVSREKKERFSLILESASTNQTSMYLCASSSPGQGLTNEKLFFGSGTQLSVL.

This clone showed up just a few times. This CDR3 reads CASSLRQGYSSNEKLFF. CDR3 DNA: TGTGCCAGCAGCTTGCGGCAGGGGTATTCATCTAATGAAAAACTGTTTTTT. The rearrangement joins TRBV5-6 to TRBJ1-4; D might be TRBD1 (6 bases). Trimming stripped 1 base from V and 3 bases from J, with 16 bases between. This CDR3 has 17 residues. Per the germline V gene, CDR1 is SGHDT and CDR2 is YYEEEE.

This chain uses TRBV11-3 with TRBJ2-1, with D maybe TRBD2 (5 bases). The CDR3 is made up of 13 amino acids. Per germline, CDR1 SGHNT and CDR2 YENEEA. Trimming cost V 6 bases and J 9 bases, with 15 bases left between them. The CDR3 coding sequence is TGTGCCAGCAGGGTAAGAGGGAGCGGTGAGCAGTTCTTC. Protein sequence: CASRVRGSGEQFF.

This chain uses TRBV19 with TRBJ2-4, with D possibly TRBD1 on 5 matching bases. From germline, CDR1 is LNHDA and CDR2 SQIVND (reference sequence). The CDR3 spans 15 residues. Trimming stripped 8 bases from V and 1 base from J, with 15 bases between. CDR3 DNA: TGTGCCAGTGGGAAAGGGGCCCTGGCCAAAAACATTCAGTACTTC. Amino acids: CASGKGALAKNIQYF.

The rearrangement links TRBV15 to TRBJ2-7; D might be TRBD2 (5 bases). This CDR3 comprises 14 residues. Germline-derived CDR1 and CDR2 are LNHNV and YYDKDF (reference sequence). The V end was cut by 0 bases, the J end by 6 bases, with 12 bases between. The CDR3 coding sequence is TGTGCCACCAGCAGAGAAGGAGCGGCGGGCGAGCAGTACTTC. It codes for CATSREGAAGEQYF. The complete variable domain, with remaining parts taken from reference TRBV15 and TRBJ2-7, reads DAMVIQNPRYQVTQFGKPVTLSCSQTLNHNVMYWYQQKSSQAPKLLFHYYDKDFNNEADTPDNFQSRRPNTSFCFLDIRSPGLGDTAMYLCATSREGAAGEQYFGPGTRLTVT.

V gene TRBV5-5 combines with J gene TRBJ2-2; 9 nucleotides agree with TRBD1. The CDR3 runs 18 residues. From germline, CDR1 is SGHKS and CDR2 YYEKEE (reference sequence). V lost 5 bases, J lost 4 bases, and 15 bases stayed unmatched. CDR3 nucleotides: TGTGCCAGCAGTTCTTTATTCCGGGACAGGGTGGCCACCGGGGAGCTGTTTTTT. Translated: CASSSLFRDRVATGELFF. The whole variable domain, filled in from reference TRBV5-5 and TRBJ2-2, reads DAGVTQSPTHLIKTRGQQVTLRCSPISGHKSVSWYQQVLGQGPQFIFQYYEKEERGRGNFPDRFSARQFPNYSSELNVNALLLGDSALYLCASSSLFRDRVATGELFFGEGSRLTVL.

This clone was picked up one time. Here the CDR3 DNA reads TGTGCCAGTCGACTATTCAATGAGCAGTTCTTC. Translating it yields CASRLFNEQFF. The rearrangement joins TRBV6-1 to TRBJ2-1; a weak D match, TRBD2 (5 bases). With 9 bases removed from V and 6 bases from J, the gap between germline ends came to 9 bases. The CDR3 has 11 residues. Looked up from germline, CDR1 is MNHNS and CDR2 is SASEGT.

V usage is TRBV2 and J usage is TRBJ2-2; 9 nucleotides align to TRBD2. The CDR3 is 15 residues long. Germline loops: CDR1 SNHLY, CDR2 FYNNEI. V shed 5 bases and J 1 base; nucleotides not matched to a gene: 2. The CDR3 nucleotides read TGTGCCAGCAGTCTGACTAGCGGGAACACCGGGGAGCTGTTTTTT. This translates into CASSLTSGNTGELFF.

The chain has TRBV4-1 and TRBJ1-1, with D maybe TRBD1 (6 bases). This CDR3 comprises 16 residues. Trimming took off 4 bases at V and 0 bases at J, with 15 bases between the two ends. Germline lookup yields CDR1 MGHRA and CDR2 YSYEKL. CDR3 nucleotide sequence: TGCGCCAGCAGCCGGATAATGACAGGTCTGAACACTGAAGCTTTCTTT. Its protein product is CASSRIMTGLNTEAFF.